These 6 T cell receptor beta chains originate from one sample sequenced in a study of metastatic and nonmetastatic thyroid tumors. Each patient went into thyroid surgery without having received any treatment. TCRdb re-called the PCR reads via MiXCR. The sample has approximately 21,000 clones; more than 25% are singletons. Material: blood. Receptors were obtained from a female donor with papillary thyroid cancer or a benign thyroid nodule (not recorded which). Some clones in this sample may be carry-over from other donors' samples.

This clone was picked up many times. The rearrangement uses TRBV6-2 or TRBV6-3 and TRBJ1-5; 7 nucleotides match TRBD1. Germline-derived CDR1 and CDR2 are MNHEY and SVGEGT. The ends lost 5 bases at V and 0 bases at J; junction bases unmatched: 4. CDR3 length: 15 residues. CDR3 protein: CASSETGHSNQPQHF. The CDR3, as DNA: TGTGCCAGCAGTGAGACAGGGCATAGCAATCAGCCCCAGCATTTT.

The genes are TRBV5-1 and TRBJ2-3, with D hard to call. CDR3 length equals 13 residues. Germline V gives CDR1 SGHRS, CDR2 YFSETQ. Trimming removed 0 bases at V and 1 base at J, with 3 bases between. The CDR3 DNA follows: TGCGCCAGCAGCTTGGAGGGCACAGATACGCAGTATTTT. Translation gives CASSLEGTDTQYF.

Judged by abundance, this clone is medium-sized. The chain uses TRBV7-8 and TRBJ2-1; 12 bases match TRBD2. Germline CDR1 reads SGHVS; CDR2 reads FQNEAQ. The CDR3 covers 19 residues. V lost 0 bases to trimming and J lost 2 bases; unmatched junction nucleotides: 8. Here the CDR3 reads CASSLAATSGRRTYNEQFF. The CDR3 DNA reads TGTGCCAGCAGCTTAGCGGCGACTAGCGGGAGAAGGACCTACAATGAGCAGTTCTTC.

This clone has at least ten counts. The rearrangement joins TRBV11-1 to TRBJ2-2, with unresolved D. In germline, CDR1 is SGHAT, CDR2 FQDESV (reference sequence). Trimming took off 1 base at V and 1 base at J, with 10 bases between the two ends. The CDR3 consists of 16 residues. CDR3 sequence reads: CASSLESKMNTGELFF. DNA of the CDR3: TGTGCCAGCAGCTTAGAGTCTAAAATGAACACCGGGGAGCTGTTTTTT.

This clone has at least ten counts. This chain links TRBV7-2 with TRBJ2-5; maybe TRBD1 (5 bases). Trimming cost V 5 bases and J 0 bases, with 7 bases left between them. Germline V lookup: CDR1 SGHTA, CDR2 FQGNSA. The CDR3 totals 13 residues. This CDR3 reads CASSRQYQETQYF. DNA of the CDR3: TGTGCCAGCAGCAGACAGTACCAAGAGACCCAGTACTTC.

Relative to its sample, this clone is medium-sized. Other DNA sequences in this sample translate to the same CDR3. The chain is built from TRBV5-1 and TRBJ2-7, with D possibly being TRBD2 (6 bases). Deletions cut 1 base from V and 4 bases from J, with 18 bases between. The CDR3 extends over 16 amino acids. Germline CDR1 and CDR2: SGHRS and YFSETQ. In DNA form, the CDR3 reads TGCGCCAGCAGCTTGCGTTCCGTGGCAGGGACTTACGAGCAGTACTTC. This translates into CASSLRSVAGTYEQYF. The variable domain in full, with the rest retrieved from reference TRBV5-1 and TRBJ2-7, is KAGVTQTPRYLIKTRGQQVTLSCSPISGHRSVSWYQQTPGQGLQFLFEYFSETQRNKGNFPGRFSGRQFSNSRSEMNVSTLELGDSALYLCASSLRSVAGTYEQYFGPGTRLTVT.